This T cell receptor (beta chain) was identified during a study of T cell responses to AZD1222 COVID-19 vaccine. The CDR3 contains 13 residues. With 6 bases removed from V and 5 bases from J, the gap between germline ends came to 13 bases. The germline CDR1 and CDR2 sequences are KGHSH and LQKENI. TCRdb's copy holds only in-frame clones and misses some; the assay was immunoSEQ multiplex PCR. The data contain fewer than 120,000 clones, about four fifths of them seen just once; the ten biggest clones take up around 4.6%. The V gene is TRBV18, the J gene TRBJ2-5; D remains unclear. The TCR originated in an adult in good health. Sequencing used peripheral blood, obtained on day 0 of AZD1222 vaccination. The CDR3: CASSARKSETQYF. In DNA, the CDR3 is TGTGCCAGCTCTGCACGGAAGTCGGAGACCCAGTACTTC.